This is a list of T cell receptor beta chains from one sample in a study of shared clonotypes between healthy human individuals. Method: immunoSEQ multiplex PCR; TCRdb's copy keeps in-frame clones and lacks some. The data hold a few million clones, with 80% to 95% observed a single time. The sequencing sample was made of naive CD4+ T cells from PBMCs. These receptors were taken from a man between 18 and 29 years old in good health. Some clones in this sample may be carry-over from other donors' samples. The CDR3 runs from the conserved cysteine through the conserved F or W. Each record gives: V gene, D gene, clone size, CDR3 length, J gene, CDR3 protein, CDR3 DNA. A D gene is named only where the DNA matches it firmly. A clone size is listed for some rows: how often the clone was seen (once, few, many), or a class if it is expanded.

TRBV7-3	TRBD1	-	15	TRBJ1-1	CASSSTGTGNTEAFF	TGTGCCAGCAGCTCGACCGGGACAGGGAACACTGAAGCTTTCTTT
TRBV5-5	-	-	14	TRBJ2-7	CASSQNDRGYEQYF	TGTGCCAGCAGCCAAAACGATAGGGGCTACGAGCAGTACTTC
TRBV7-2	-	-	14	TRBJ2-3	CASSLGGAEDTQYF	TGTGCCAGCAGCTTAGGGGGGGCAGAGGATACGCAGTATTTT
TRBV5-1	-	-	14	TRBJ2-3	CASSLRPSTDTQYF	TGCGCCAGCAGCTTGAGACCGAGCACAGATACGCAGTATTTT
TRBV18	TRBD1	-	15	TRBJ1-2	CASSPSPDRGHGYTF	TGTGCCAGCTCACCCTCACCGGACAGGGGACATGGCTACACCTTC
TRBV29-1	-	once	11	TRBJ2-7	CSASQAYEQYF	TGCAGCGCTAGCCAGGCCTACGAGCAGTACTTC
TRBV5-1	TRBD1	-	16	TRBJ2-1	CASSLAEGAHLNEQFF	TGCGCCAGCAGCTTGGCCGAGGGGGCCCACCTCAATGAGCAGTTCTTC
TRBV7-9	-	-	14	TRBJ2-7	CASSPDGYSYEQYF	TGTGCCAGCAGCCCGGACGGCTACTCCTACGAGCAGTACTTC
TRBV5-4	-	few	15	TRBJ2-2	CASSQSDTSTGELFF	TGTGCCAGCAGCCAAAGTGACACCTCAACCGGGGAGCTGTTTTTT
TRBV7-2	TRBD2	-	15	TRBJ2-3	CASSGVSGSADTQYF	TGTGCCAGCAGCGGAGTTAGCGGGAGTGCAGATACGCAGTATTTT
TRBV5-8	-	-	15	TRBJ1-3	CASSFSGTPGNTIYF	TGTGCCAGCAGCTTTTCCGGGACTCCCGGAAACACCATATATTTT
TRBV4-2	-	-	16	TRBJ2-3	CASSQERAGSTDTQYF	TGTGCCAGCAGCCAAGAAAGGGCGGGGAGCACAGATACGCAGTATTTT
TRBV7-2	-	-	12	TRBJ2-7	CASSPNRDEQYF	TGTGCCAGCAGCCCCAACAGGGACGAGCAGTACTTC
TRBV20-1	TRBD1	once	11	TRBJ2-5	CSAREPGQGYF	TGCAGTGCTAGAGAACCGGGACAGGGTTACTTC
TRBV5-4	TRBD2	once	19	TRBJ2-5	CASSLLDMGLAGRWETQYF	TGTGCCAGCAGCCTTTTAGATATGGGACTAGCGGGACGTTGGGAGACCCAGTACTTC
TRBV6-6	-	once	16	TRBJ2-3	CASSGRPGTLLDTQYF	TGTGCCAGCAGCGGACGACCTGGGACGCTGCTCGATACGCAGTATTTT
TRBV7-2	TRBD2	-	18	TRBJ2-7	CASSLGGLAGASVYEQYF	TGTGCCAGCAGCTTAGGGGGACTAGCGGGAGCCTCTGTGTACGAGCAGTACTTC
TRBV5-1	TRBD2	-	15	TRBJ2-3	CASSLEGGSGNTQYF	TGCGCCAGCAGCTTGGAGGGCGGGAGTGGAAATACGCAGTATTTT
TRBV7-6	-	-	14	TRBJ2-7	CASSRSENSYEQYF	TGTGCCAGCAGCCGTAGCGAGAACTCCTACGAGCAGTACTTC
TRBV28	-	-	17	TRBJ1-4	CASSFLPPKTSNEKLFF	TGTGCCAGCAGTTTTCTACCCCCAAAGACCTCTAATGAAAAACTGTTTTTT
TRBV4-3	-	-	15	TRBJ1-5	CASSLESGVGQPQHF	TGCGCCAGCAGCCTAGAGTCAGGGGTTGGTCAGCCCCAGCATTTT
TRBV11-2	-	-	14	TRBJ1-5	CASSLDGGNQPQHF	TGTGCCAGCAGCTTAGACGGGGGGAATCAGCCCCAGCATTTT
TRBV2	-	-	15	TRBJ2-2	CASSPWAAWDGELFF	TGTGCCAGCAGCCCCTGGGCGGCTTGGGACGGGGAGCTGTTTTTT
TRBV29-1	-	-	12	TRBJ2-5	CSVVTRSETQYF	TGCAGCGTCGTGACTAGATCCGAGACCCAGTACTTC
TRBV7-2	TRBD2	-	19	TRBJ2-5	CASSLVGYGLAGRQETQYF	TGTGCCAGCAGCTTAGTGGGTTACGGACTAGCGGGCCGACAAGAGACCCAGTACTTC
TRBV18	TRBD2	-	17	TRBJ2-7	CASSPPGLAEAINEQYF	TGTGCCAGCTCACCACCGGGACTAGCGGAAGCGATAAATGAGCAGTACTTC
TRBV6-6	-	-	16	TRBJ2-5	CASSYPAGQPQETQYF	TGTGCCAGCAGTTACCCCGCGGGACAGCCCCAAGAGACCCAGTACTTC
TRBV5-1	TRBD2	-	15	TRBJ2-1	CASSNRTSGSNEQFF	TGCGCCAGCAGTAATCGGACTAGCGGGAGTAATGAGCAGTTCTTC
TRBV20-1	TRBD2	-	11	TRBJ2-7	CSPRGGVEQYF	TGCAGTCCCCGTGGGGGGGTCGAGCAGTACTTC
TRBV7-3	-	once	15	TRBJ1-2	CASSPGGAGDYGYTF	TGTGCCAGCAGCCCGGGGGGGGCGGGCGACTATGGCTACACCTTC
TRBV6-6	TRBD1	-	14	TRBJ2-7	CASSTGGSSYEQYF	TGTGCCAGCAGCACAGGGGGCAGCTCCTACGAGCAGTACTTC
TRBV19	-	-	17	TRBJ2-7	CASSMGVPQRNSYEQYF	TGTGCCAGTAGTATGGGCGTCCCACAGCGCAACTCCTACGAGCAGTACTTC
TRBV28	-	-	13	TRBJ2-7	CASSSPQGYEQYF	TGTGCCAGCAGTTCCCCCCAGGGATACGAGCAGTACTTC